One sample yielded the 9 T cell receptor beta chains listed below, sequenced in a study of cytomegalovirus exposure and HLA in healthy donors. 13 Jbeta primers and 60 Vbeta primers were used for the PCR. Measured with immunoSEQ multiplex PCR; TCRdb has only the in-frame clones, and not every one. Of some 150,000 clones listed, approximately 78% are singletons. The material sequenced was PBMCs. These receptors were taken from a woman aged 25 to 39 in good health and CMV-seropositive.

The chain recombines TRBV5-1 with TRBJ2-7, with D possibly matching TRBD1 (6 bases). Trimming removed 0 bases at V and 5 bases at J, with 12 bases between. Germline CDR1 reads SGHRS; CDR2 reads YFSETQ. The CDR3 is 14 amino acids. The CDR3 DNA is TGCGCCAGCAGCTTGGGAGGGACAATCCACGAGCAGTACTTC. Amino acid sequence: CASSLGGTIHEQYF.

The J gene is TRBJ2-3, the V gene TRBV14, with 10 bases aligning to TRBD2. The CDR3 is made up of 14 amino acids. J lost 4 bases, V lost 3 bases, and 1 base had no gene match. Per germline, CDR1 SGHDN and CDR2 FVKESK. The CDR3 is CASSQGTSADTQYF. The CDR3 coding sequence is TGTGCCAGCAGCCAGGGGACTAGCGCAGATACGCAGTATTTT.

This clone showed up just a few times. CDR3 nucleotide sequence: TGTGCCAGCTCACCACGGACAGGAGCTTTCTTT. It encodes CASSPRTGAFF. The chain combines TRBV18 with TRBJ1-1, with TRBD1 matching over 7 bases. Trimming cost V 1 base and J 10 bases; bases outside gene matches: 0. This CDR3 comprises 11 residues. From germline, CDR1 is KGHSH and CDR2 LQKENI. The complete variable domain, with remaining parts taken from reference TRBV18 and TRBJ1-1, reads NAGVMQNPRHLVRRRGQEARLRCSPMKGHSHVYWYRQLPEEGLKFMVYLQKENIIDESGMPKERFSAEFPKEGPSILRIQQVVRGDSAAYFCASSPRTGAFFGQGTRLTVV.

V is TRBV4-1 and J is TRBJ1-1; 7 bases fit TRBD1. Germline V gene data show CDR1 as MGHRA and CDR2 as YSYEKL. Trimming removed 0 bases from V and 4 bases from J; junction bases left unmatched: 8. The CDR3 loop spans 16 amino acids. This chain's CDR3 is CASSQDGRQGRTEAFF. The CDR3 DNA sequence: TGCGCCAGCAGCCAAGATGGAAGACAGGGTCGCACTGAAGCTTTCTTT.

The chain is built from TRBV11-2 and TRBJ2-7, with TRBD2 identical over 9 bases. Germline V lookup: CDR1 SGHAT, CDR2 FQNNGV. This CDR3 comprises 15 residues. J lost 2 bases, V lost 6 bases, and 8 bases had no gene match. CDR3 in amino acids: CASRYSGGLAYEQYF. The CDR3 nucleotides are TGTGCCAGCAGATATAGCGGGGGTCTAGCCTACGAGCAGTACTTC.

The V and J genes are TRBV20-1 and TRBJ2-1; D call uncertain. This CDR3 comprises 11 residues. CDR1 is DFQATT and CDR2 is SNEGSKA in the germline V gene (reference sequence). V lost 6 bases and J lost 5, with 8 bases in between. This CDR3 reads CSAPNHNEQFF. In DNA, the CDR3 is TGCAGTGCCCCCAATCACAATGAGCAGTTCTTC.

This clone was counted between two and nine times. V gene TRBV7-8 combines with J gene TRBJ1-2, with 8 positions matching TRBD1. After removal of 1 base from V and 4 bases from J, the junction contained 5 bases not matched to a gene. In germline, CDR1 is SGHVS, CDR2 FQNEAQ. The CDR3 contains 15 residues. This CDR3 is CASSLGGTGPYGYTF. The CDR3 DNA reads as TGTGCCAGCAGCTTAGGGGGGACAGGCCCCTATGGCTACACCTTC. Using reference TRBV7-8 and TRBJ1-2 for the parts outside the CDR3, the full variable domain is GAGVSQSPRYKVAKRGQDVALRCDPISGHVSLFWYQQALGQGPEFLTYFQNEAQLDKSGLPSDRFFAERPEGSVSTLKIQRTQQEDSAVYLCASSLGGTGPYGYTFGSGTRLTVV.

The V and J genes are TRBV4-1 and TRBJ2-1, with TRBD2 matching over 7 bases. After removal of 0 bases from V and 3 bases from J, the junction contained 5 bases not matched to a gene. Per the germline V gene, CDR1 is MGHRA and CDR2 is YSYEKL. The length of the CDR3 is 16 residues. The CDR3 region is CASSQEGGDGYNEQFF. The CDR3 DNA is TGCGCCAGCAGCCAAGAGGGGGGGGACGGCTACAATGAGCAGTTCTTC.

The gene calls are TRBV6-6 and TRBJ1-1, with D possibly TRBD1 on 5 matching bases. This CDR3 has 13 residues. The V gene's germline CDR1 is MNHNY and CDR2 SVGAGI (reference sequence). V was pared by 2 bases and J by 7 bases, with 11 bases between. DNA of the CDR3: TGTGCCAGCAGTTACATGCGACAGAATGAAGCTTTCTTT. Encoded protein: CASSYMRQNEAFF.